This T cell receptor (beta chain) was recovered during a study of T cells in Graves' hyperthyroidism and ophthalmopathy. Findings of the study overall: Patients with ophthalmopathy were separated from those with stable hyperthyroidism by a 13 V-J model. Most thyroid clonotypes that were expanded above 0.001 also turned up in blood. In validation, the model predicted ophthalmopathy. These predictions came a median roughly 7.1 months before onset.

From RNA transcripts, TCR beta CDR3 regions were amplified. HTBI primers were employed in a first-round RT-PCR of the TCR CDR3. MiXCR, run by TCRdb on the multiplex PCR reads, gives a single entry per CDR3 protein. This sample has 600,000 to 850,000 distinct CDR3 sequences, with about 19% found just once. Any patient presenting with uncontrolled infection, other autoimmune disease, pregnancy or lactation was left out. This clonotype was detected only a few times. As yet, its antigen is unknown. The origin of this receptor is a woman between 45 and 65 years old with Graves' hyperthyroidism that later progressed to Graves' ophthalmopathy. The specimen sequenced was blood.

The CDR3 sequence: CASSVTMGTQYF. The CDR3 nucleotides are TGTGCCAGCAGCGTGACTATGGGGACCCAGTACTTC. The chain is built from TRBV9 and TRBJ2-5; D perhaps matches TRBD2 (5 bases). V dropped 2 bases and J dropped 7 bases, with 9 bases sitting between them. The CDR3 runs 12 residues. Per the germline V gene, CDR1 is SGDLS and CDR2 is YYNGEE. Full variable domain (outside the CDR3, taken from reference TRBV9 and TRBJ2-5): DSGVTQTPKHLITATGQRVTLRCSPRSGDLSVYWYQQSLDQGLQFLIQYYNGEERAKGNILERFSAQQFPDLHSELNLSSLELGDSALYFCASSVTMGTQYFGPGTRLLVL.